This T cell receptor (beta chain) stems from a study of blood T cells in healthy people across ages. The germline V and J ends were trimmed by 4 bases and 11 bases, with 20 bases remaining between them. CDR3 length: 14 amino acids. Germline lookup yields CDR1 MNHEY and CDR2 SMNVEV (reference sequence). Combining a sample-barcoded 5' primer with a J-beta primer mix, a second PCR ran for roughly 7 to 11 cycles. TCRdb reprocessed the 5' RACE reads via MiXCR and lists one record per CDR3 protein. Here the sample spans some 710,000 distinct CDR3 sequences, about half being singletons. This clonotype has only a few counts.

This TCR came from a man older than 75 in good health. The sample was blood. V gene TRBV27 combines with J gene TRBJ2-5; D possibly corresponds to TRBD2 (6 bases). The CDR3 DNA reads TGTGCCAGCAGTTCCCTTACGACACGGGAGAGGCAGTACTTC. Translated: CASSSLTTRERQYF.